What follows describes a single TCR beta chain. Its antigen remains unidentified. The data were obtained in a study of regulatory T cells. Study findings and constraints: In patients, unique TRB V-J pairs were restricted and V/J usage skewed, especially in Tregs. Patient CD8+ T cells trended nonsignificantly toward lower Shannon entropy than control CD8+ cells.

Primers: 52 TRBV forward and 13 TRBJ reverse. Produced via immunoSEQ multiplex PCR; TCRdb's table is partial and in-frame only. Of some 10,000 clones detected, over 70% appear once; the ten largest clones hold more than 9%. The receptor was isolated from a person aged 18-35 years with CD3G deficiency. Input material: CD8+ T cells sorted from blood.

This CDR3 reads CAISPMTGYGYTF. In DNA, the CDR3 is TGTGCCATCAGTCCAATGACAGGGTATGGCTACACCTTC. This chain connects TRBV10-3 to TRBJ1-2; 7 nucleotides match TRBD1. The V gene's germline CDR1 is ENHRY and CDR2 SYGVKD. The CDR3 runs 13 residues. After removal of 5 bases from V and 5 bases from J, the junction contained 5 bases not matched to a gene.